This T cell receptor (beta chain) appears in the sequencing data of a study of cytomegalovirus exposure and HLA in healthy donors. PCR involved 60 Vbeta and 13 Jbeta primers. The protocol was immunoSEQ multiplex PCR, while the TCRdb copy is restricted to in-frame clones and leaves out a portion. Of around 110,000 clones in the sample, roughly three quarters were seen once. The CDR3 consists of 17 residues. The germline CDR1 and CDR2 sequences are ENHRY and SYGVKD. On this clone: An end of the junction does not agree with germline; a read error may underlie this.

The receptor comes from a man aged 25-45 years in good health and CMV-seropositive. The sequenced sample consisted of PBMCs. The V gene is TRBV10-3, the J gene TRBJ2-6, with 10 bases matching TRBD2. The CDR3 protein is CAISGRSAYSGANGLTF. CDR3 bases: TGTGCCATTAGCGGGAGGTCAGCTTACTCTGGGGCCAACGGCCTGACTTTC.